Listed below are T cell receptor beta chains from one sample, sequenced in a study of cytomegalovirus exposure and HLA in healthy donors. Sequenced by immunoSEQ multiplex PCR; TCRdb stores in-frame clones only, minus some. The data contain about 76,000 clones, around 70% of them singletons. The sequenced material came from PBMCs. Source of these receptors: a woman aged 40 to 50 in good health and CMV-seropositive. Both conserved end residues are part of each CDR3. A D gene is named only where the DNA matches it firmly. Clone sizes are given selectively: once, few, many, or a class where the clone is expanded.

CDR3 protein | CDR3 DNA | D gene | V gene | clone size | J gene
CASSIDREGGHRYGYTF | TGTGCCAGTAGTATAGACCGGGAGGGGGGACATCGCTATGGCTACACCTTC | . | TRBV19 | . | TRBJ1-2
CASSFGPGQGVGEQYF | . | . | TRBV7-9 | few | TRBJ2-7
CASSLGQGASNQPQHF | TGTGCCAGCAGCTTGGGACAGGGGGCGAGCAATCAGCCCCAGCATTTT | TRBD1 | TRBV7-2 | . | TRBJ1-5
CASSGTTGAFLNEQFF | TGCGCCAGCAGCGGAACGACAGGGGCCTTTCTCAATGAGCAGTTCTTC | TRBD1 | TRBV5-1 | . | TRBJ2-1
CVRSLFGTGGHTEAFF | TGTGTCAGGAGCTTGTTCGGGACAGGGGGTCACACTGAAGCTTTTTTT | TRBD1 | TRBV5-6 | few | TRBJ1-1
CASSLALRNGDTEAFF | TGTGCCAGCAGCTTGGCCTTGCGAAACGGGGACACTGAAGCTTTCTTT | . | TRBV5-8 | medium-sized | TRBJ1-1
CASSPNYEQYF | TGTGCCAGCAGTCCTAACTACGAGCAGTACTTC | . | TRBV28 | . | TRBJ2-7
CASTPSGGAPGGYTF | TGTGCCAGCACGCCTTCAGGGGGCGCCCCAGGGGGCTACACCTTC | TRBD1 | TRBV6-5 | few | TRBJ1-2
CASRDSGGSNEQFF | TGTGCCAGCAGAGATAGCGGGGGGTCCAATGAGCAGTTCTTC | TRBD2 | TRBV27 | . | TRBJ2-1
CATSREGGGAGEAFF | TGTGCCACCAGCAGAGAGGGGGGTGGGGCAGGTGAAGCTTTCTTT | . | TRBV15 | . | TRBJ1-1
CSAIAPGTSGLGEQYF | TGCAGCGCTATTGCTCCTGGGACTAGCGGGCTAGGCGAGCAGTACTTC | TRBD2 | TRBV29-1 | . | TRBJ2-7
CASSLITGLYGYTF | TGTGCCAGCAGCTTAATTACAGGGCTCTATGGCTACACCTTC | . | TRBV7-9 | . | TRBJ1-2
CASRLAGGRTGELFF | TGTGCCAGCCGACTAGCGGGGGGGCGGACCGGGGAGCTGTTTTTT | TRBD2 | TRBV6-5 | . | TRBJ2-2
CASSLATGGGSPLHF | TGCGCCAGCAGCTTGGCTACGGGGGGCGGGTCACCCCTCCACTTT | . | TRBV5-1 | . | TRBJ1-6
CASRPGVGTEAFF | TGTGCCAGCCGCCCAGGGGTAGGGACTGAAGCTTTCTTT | . | TRBV2 | once | TRBJ1-1
CASSSTTGNTIYF | TGTGCTAGCAGCTCGACAACTGGAAACACCATATATTTT | . | TRBV7-7 | few | TRBJ1-3
CASSDGENNEQFF | TGTGCCAGCAGTGACGGGGAGAACAATGAGCAGTTCTTC | . | TRBV6-4 | few | TRBJ2-1
CASSQALAGGLNEQFF | TGCGCCAGCAGCCAGGCACTAGCGGGAGGGCTGAATGAGCAGTTCTTC | TRBD2 | TRBV4-1 | few | TRBJ2-1
CASSSLTDTQYF | TGTGCCAGCAGCTCTTTAACAGATACGCAGTATTTT | . | TRBV7-9 | . | TRBJ2-3
CASSPQASGRKTGELFF | TGTGCCAGCAGTCCCCAGGCTAGCGGGAGGAAGACCGGGGAGCTGTTTTTT | TRBD2 | TRBV27 | . | TRBJ2-2
CASSSGQGAYEQYF | TGCGCCAGCAGCTCCGGACAGGGGGCCTACGAGCAGTACTTC | TRBD1 | TRBV5-1 | . | TRBJ2-7
CASAEGVAGGRETQYF | TGTGCCAGCGCCGAAGGAGTAGCGGGGGGGCGGGAGACCCAGTACTTC | TRBD2 | TRBV9 | once | TRBJ2-5
CVSSVPVQGLGTQYF | TGTGTCAGCAGCGTGCCGGTACAGGGGTTGGGTACGCAGTATTTT | TRBD1 | TRBV11-2 | . | TRBJ2-3
CASSIGTGGGYGYTF | TGTGCCAGTAGTATAGGGACAGGGGGCGGCTATGGCTACACCTTC | TRBD1 | TRBV19 | . | TRBJ1-2
CASSYERNYGYTF | TGTGCCAGCAGTTATGAGCGTAACTATGGCTACACCTTC | . | TRBV6-5 | . | TRBJ1-2
CASNSGHNQPQHF | TGTGCCAGCAATTCGGGACACAATCAGCCCCAGCATTTT | . | TRBV27 | . | TRBJ1-5
CASSPAIGTGGTGANVLTF | TGTGCCAGCTCACCCGCTATCGGGACAGGGGGCACAGGGGCCAACGTCCTGACTTTC | TRBD1 | TRBV18 | . | TRBJ2-6
CASSLELFDTQYF | TGTGCCAGCAGCTTAGAGCTATTCGATACGCAGTATTTT | . | TRBV7-9 | . | TRBJ2-3
CAISERLTVNNEKLFF | TGTGCCATCAGTGAACGGCTGACAGTCAACAATGAAAAACTGTTTTTT | . | TRBV10-3 | few | TRBJ1-4
CASSVGHRGGYNEQFF | TGTGCCAGCAGCGTAGGTCACAGGGGAGGCTACAATGAGCAGTTCTTC | . | TRBV9 | . | TRBJ2-1
CASILLQGARNYGYTF | TGTGCCAGCATCCTATTACAGGGGGCGCGGAACTATGGCTACACCTTC | TRBD1 | TRBV7-2 | . | TRBJ1-2
CASSPRTSGGVETQYF | TGCGCCAGCAGCCCTCGGACTAGCGGGGGGGTCGAGACCCAGTACTTC | TRBD2 | TRBV5-1 | . | TRBJ2-5
CASRGLAPHNEQFF | TGTGCCAGCAGGGGACTAGCGCCGCACAATGAGCAGTTCTTC | TRBD2 | TRBV27 | . | TRBJ2-1
CASSPPAGASNSPLHF | TGTGCCAGTAGTCCCCCCGCGGGGGCGAGTAATTCACCCCTCCACTTT | . | TRBV19 | . | TRBJ1-6
CASSYIAGGRTDTQYF | TGTGCCAGCAGCTATATAGCGGGAGGGCGCACAGATACGCAGTATTTT | TRBD2 | TRBV13 | . | TRBJ2-3
CASSLRGLNTEAFF | TGTGCCAGCAGCTTGAGGGGCTTGAACACTGAAGCTTTCTTT | . | TRBV5-6 | . | TRBJ1-1
CASSATSVSATGLEYEQYF | TGTGCCAGCAGCGCTACTTCTGTTTCCGCGACAGGGCTAGAGTACGAGCAGTACTTC | TRBD1 | TRBV7-9 | once | TRBJ2-7
CASSQDPGQGADTQYF | TGCGCAAGCAGCCAAGATCCGGGACAGGGGGCAGATACGCAGTATTTT | TRBD1 | TRBV4-3 | . | TRBJ2-3
CASSLGQKLGEQYF | TGTGCCAGCAGCTTAGGACAGAAGTTGGGCGAGCAGTACTTC | . | TRBV7-6 | . | TRBJ2-7
CASSLNSGGTEAFF | TGTGCCAGCAGTTTAAATTCGGGGGGCACTGAAGCTTTCTTT | . | TRBV27 | few | TRBJ1-1
CASSVWRTGDAFF | TGTGCCAGCAGCGTATGGCGTACAGGGGATGCTTTCTTT | TRBD1 | TRBV9 | . | TRBJ1-1
CAWSAGGQYNEQFF | TGTGCCTGGAGTGCAGGGGGCCAATACAATGAGCAGTTCTTC | TRBD1 | TRBV30 | few | TRBJ2-1
CASSLDSSGNTIYF | TGTGCCAGCAGCCTGGACAGCTCTGGAAACACCATATATTTT | . | TRBV9 | . | TRBJ1-3
CASSPSTVTEAFF | TGTGCCAGCAGCCCGTCGACAGTCACTGAAGCTTTCTTT | . | TRBV14 | . | TRBJ1-1
CASRFTGGGETQYF | TGTGCCAGTAGGTTCACAGGGGGAGGAGAGACCCAGTACTTC | TRBD1 | TRBV19 | once | TRBJ2-5
CASKTGSGAEAFF | TGTGCCAGTAAAACAGGGTCGGGCGCTGAAGCTTTCTTT | . | TRBV6-5 | few | TRBJ1-1